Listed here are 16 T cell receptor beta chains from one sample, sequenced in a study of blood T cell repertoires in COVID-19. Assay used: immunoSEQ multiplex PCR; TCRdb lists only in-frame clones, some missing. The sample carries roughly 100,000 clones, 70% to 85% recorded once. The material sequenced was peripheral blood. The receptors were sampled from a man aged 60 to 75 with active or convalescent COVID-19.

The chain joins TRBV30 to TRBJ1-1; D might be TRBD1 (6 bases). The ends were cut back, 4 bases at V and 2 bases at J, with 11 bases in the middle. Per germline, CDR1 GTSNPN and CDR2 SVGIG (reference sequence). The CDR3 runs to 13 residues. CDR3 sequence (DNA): TGTGCCTGGACCCGGACAGTTAACACTGAAGCTTTCTTT. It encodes CAWTRTVNTEAFF.

The CDR3 loop reads CASSVGGAGLADTEAFF. The CDR3 nucleotides are TGTGCCAGCAGCGTAGGGGGAGCGGGTTTGGCGGACACTGAAGCTTTCTTT. The chain combines TRBV9 with TRBJ1-1; D is uncertain. The CDR3 has 17 residues. Germline V lookup: CDR1 SGDLS, CDR2 YYNGEE. With 0 bases removed from V and 3 bases from J, the gap between germline ends came to 18 bases.

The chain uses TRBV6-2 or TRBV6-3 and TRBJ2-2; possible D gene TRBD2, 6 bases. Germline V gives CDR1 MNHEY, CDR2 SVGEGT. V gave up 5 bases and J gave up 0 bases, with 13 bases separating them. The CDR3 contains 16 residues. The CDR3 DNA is TGTGCCAGCAGTCTCGAAAGCGGGCCGAACACCGGGGAGCTGTTTTTT. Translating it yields CASSLESGPNTGELFF.

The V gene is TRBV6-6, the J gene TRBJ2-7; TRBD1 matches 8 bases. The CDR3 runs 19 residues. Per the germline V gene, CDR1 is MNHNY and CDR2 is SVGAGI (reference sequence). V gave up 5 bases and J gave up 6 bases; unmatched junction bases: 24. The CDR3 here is CASSPSFLQDGQGITEQYF. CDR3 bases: TGTGCCAGCAGTCCCTCATTTCTGCAAGATGGACAGGGAATTACCGAGCAGTACTTC.

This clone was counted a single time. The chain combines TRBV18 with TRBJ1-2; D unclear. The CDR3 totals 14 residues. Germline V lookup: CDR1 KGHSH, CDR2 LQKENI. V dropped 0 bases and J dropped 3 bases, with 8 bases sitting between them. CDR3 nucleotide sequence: TGTGCCAGCTCACCACCCGCACGGGACTATGGCTACACCTTC. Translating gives CASSPPARDYGYTF. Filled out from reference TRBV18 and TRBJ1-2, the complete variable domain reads NAGVMQNPRHLVRRRGQEARLRCSPMKGHSHVYWYRQLPEEGLKFMVYLQKENIIDESGMPKERFSAEFPKEGPSILRIQQVVRGDSAAYFCASSPPARDYGYTFGSGTRLTVV.

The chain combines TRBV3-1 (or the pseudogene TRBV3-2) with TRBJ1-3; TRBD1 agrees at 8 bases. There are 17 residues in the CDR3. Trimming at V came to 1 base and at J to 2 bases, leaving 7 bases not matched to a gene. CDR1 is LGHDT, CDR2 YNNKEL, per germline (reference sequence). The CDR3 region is CASSQVGGQGPGNTIYF. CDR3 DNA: TGTGCCAGCAGCCAAGTTGGCGGACAGGGACCTGGAAACACCATATATTTT.

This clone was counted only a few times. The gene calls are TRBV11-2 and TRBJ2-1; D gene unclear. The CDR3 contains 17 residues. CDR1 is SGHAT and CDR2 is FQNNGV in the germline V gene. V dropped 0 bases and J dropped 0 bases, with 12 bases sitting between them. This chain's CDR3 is CASSLDPAEFSYNEQFF. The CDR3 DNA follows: TGTGCCAGCAGCTTAGATCCCGCGGAGTTCTCCTACAATGAGCAGTTCTTC.

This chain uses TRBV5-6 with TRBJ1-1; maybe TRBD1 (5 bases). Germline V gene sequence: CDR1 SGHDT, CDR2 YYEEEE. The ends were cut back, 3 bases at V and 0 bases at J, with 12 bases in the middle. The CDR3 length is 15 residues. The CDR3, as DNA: TGTGCCAGCAGCTCTCGACAGCTCCTGAACACTGAAGCTTTCTTT. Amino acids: CASSSRQLLNTEAFF.

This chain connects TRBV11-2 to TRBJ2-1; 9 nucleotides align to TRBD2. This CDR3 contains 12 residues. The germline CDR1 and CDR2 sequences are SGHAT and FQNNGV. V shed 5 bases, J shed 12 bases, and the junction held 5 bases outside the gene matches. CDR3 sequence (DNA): TGTGCCAGCAGCACACTAGCGGGCGGGCAGTTCTTC. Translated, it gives CASSTLAGGQFF. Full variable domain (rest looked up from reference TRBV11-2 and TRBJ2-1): EAGVAQSPRYKIIEKRQSVAFWCNPISGHATLYWYQQILGQGPKLLIQFQNNGVVDDSQLPKDRFSAERLKGVDSTLKIQPAKLEDSAVYLCASSTLAGGQFFGPGTRLTVL.

In nucleotides, the CDR3 is TGCGCCAGCAGCTCTACGTCTATAGCGGGAGTTCCCTACGAGCAGTACTTC. Amino acid sequence: CASSSTSIAGVPYEQYF. The chain employs TRBV5-1 and TRBJ2-7; 9 bases fit TRBD2. CDR1 and CDR2 from the germline V gene are SGHRS and YFSETQ. V lost 3 bases and J lost 2; bases outside the gene matches: 12. The CDR3 totals 17 residues.

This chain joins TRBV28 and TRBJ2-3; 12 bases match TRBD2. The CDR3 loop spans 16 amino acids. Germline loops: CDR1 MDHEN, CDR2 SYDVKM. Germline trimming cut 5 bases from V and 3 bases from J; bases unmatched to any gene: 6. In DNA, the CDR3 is TGTGCCAGCAGTACTTCTACTAGCGGGAGGACAGATACGCAGTATTTT. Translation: CASSTSTSGRTDTQYF. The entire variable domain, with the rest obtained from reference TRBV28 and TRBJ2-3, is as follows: DVKVTQSSRYLVKRTGEKVFLECVQDMDHENMFWYRQDPGLGLRLIYFSYDVKMKEKGDIPEGYSVSREKKERFSLILESASTNQTSMYLCASSTSTSGRTDTQYFGPGTRLTVL.

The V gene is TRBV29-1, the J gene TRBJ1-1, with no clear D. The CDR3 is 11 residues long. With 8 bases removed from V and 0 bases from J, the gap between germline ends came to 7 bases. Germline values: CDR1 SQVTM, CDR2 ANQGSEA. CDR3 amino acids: CSSVLNTEAFF. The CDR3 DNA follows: TGCAGCTCCGTGTTGAACACTGAAGCTTTCTTT.

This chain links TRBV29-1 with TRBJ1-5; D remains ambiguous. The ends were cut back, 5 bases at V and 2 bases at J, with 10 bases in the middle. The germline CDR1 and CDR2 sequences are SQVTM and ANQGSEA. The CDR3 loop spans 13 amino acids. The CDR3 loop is CSVSGGGNQPQHF. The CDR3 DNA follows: TGCAGCGTTAGCGGTGGAGGCAATCAGCCCCAGCATTTT.

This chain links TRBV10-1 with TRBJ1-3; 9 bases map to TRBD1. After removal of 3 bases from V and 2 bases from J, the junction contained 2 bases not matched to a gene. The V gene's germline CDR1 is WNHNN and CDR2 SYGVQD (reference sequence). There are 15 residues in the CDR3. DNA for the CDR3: TGCGCCAGCAGTGAAGGACAGGGGACTGGAAACACCATATATTTT. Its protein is CASSEGQGTGNTIYF.

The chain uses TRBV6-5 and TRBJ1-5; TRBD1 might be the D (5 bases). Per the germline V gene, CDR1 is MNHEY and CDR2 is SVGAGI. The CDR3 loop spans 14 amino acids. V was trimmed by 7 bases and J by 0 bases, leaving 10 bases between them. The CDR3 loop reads CASTGTRSNQPQHF. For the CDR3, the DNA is TGTGCCAGCACAGGGACTCGTAGCAATCAGCCCCAGCATTTT.

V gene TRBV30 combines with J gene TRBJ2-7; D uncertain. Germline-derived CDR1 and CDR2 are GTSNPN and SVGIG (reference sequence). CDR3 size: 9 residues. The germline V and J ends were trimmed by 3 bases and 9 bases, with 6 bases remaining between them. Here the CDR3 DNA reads TGTGCCTGGAGCGCGGTGCAGTACTTC. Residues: CAWSAVQYF. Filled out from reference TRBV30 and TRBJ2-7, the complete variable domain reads SQTIHQWPATLVQPVGSPLSLECTVEGTSNPNLYWYRQAAGRGLQLLFYSVGIGQISSEVPQNLSASRPQDRQFILSSKKLLLSDSGFYLCAWSAVQYFGPGTRLTVT.